The 18 T cell receptor beta chains below all came from one sample that was sequenced in a study of T cells after yellow fever vaccination (dated by TCRdb to between 2017 and 2020). Per the publication, the treatment or condition label means: live attenuated yellow fever vaccine strain. The receptor library was made with 5' RACE. The instrument given in TCRdb is Illumina NovaSeq 6000. TCRdb redid the processing of the public reads, applying fastp at Q25 and MiXCR, and retained in-frame beta chains. Entries that share a CDR3 protein sequence are merged under the most common genes and DNA. The sample contains about 320,000 distinct CDR3 sequences, roughly an eighth of them found a single time. The ten most abundant clones make up 3.2% of the sample. The input for sequencing was CD4+ T cells sorted from PBMCs, taken 15 days after the yellow fever booster vaccination. The receptors stem from a man aged 18 to 29 who received the YFV17D yellow fever vaccine.

This clonotype turned up a few times. The gene calls are TRBV9 and TRBJ2-1; 7 bases are shared with TRBD2. The CDR3 runs to 14 residues. CDR1 is SGDLS, CDR2 YYNGEE, per germline. Trimming took 4 bases from V and 5 from J; bases not matched to a gene: 6. In DNA form, the CDR3 reads TGTGCCAGCAGCACCGGGACTATCCACAATGAGCAGTTCTTC. Amino acid sequence: CASSTGTIHNEQFF.

This sequence joins TRBV5-1 and TRBJ2-1; 10 bases fit TRBD2. J gave up 4 bases and V 4 bases, and 11 bases lay outside the gene matches. The CDR3 is made up of 17 amino acids. Germline V gene lookup returns CDR1 SGHRS and CDR2 YFSETQ. The CDR3 sequence: CASSTGLAVTRYNEQFF. The CDR3, as DNA: TGCGCCAGCAGCACTGGACTAGCGGTGACCAGATACAATGAGCAGTTCTTC.

This chain joins TRBV25-1 and TRBJ2-5, with D maybe TRBD1 (5 bases). The CDR3 runs to 16 residues. V was clipped by 2 bases and J by 1 base, with 14 bases between them. CDR1 is MGHDK, CDR2 SYGVNS, per germline. CDR3 in DNA: TGTGCCAGCAGTGAACTCAGGGCCAGGAGCCAAGAGACCCAGTACTTC. Protein: CASSELRARSQETQYF.

The genes are TRBV7-9 and TRBJ2-2; D unclear. The germline V gene has CDR1 SEHNR and CDR2 FQNEAQ (reference sequence). CDR3 length: 16 residues. Deletions cut 5 bases from V and 0 bases from J, with 13 bases between. The CDR3 DNA reads TGTGCCAGCAGCCTCCGTGGTCCATCGAACACCGGGGAGCTGTTTTTT. This sequence encodes CASSLRGPSNTGELFF.

The chain joins TRBV12-3 or TRBV12-4 to TRBJ2-7; 9 bases are a match to TRBD1. The V gene end was trimmed by 5 bases and the J gene end by 5 bases; junction bases not matched to a gene: 10. CDR3 size: 15 residues. The CDR3 region is CASSDETGGFDEQYF. CDR3 nucleotides: TGTGCCAGCAGTGACGAGACAGGGGGTTTCGACGAGCAGTACTTC.

The CDR3 protein is CASSSRTSGAPLDTQYF. The CDR3, as DNA: TGTGCCAGCAGTTCGAGGACTAGCGGGGCCCCCCTTGATACGCAGTATTTT. The chain joins TRBV27 to TRBJ2-3; 12 nucleotides match TRBD2. Germline V gives CDR1 MNHEY, CDR2 SMNVEV (reference sequence). Trimming cost V 4 bases and J 6 bases; bases outside gene matches: 11. The CDR3 covers 17 residues.

V is TRBV7-2 and J is TRBJ2-7; 7 nucleotides agree with TRBD2. This CDR3 contains 14 residues. Germline V gene sequence: CDR1 SGHTA, CDR2 FQGNSA. Trimming at V came to 3 bases and at J to 2 bases, leaving 4 bases not matched to a gene. The CDR3 nucleotides read TGTGCCAGCAGCTTGGGCGGGGGACCCTACGAGCAGTACTTC. Encoded protein: CASSLGGGPYEQYF.

This clonotype appeared a few times. The CDR3 DNA reads TGTGCCAGCAGCAATCGTGGCGGGGAGACCCAGTACTTC. Its protein product is CASSNRGGETQYF. The chain carries TRBV3-1 and TRBJ2-5, with a tentative D call TRBD2 (5 bases). The CDR3 contains 13 residues. Trimming pared 5 bases from V and 5 bases from J, leaving 12 bases between. The germline CDR1 and CDR2 sequences are LGHDT and YNNKEL (reference sequence).

This clonotype has more than one count but fewer than ten. The chain couples TRBV4-3 to TRBJ2-4; no firm D call. V gave up 0 bases and J gave up 1 base, with 10 bases separating them. The CDR3 is 16 amino acids. The germline gives CDR1 LGHNA, CDR2 YSLEER. The CDR3 DNA reads as TGCGCCAGCAGCCAAGATTCCCCCCGTGCCAAAAACATTCAGTACTTC. Translated, it gives CASSQDSPRAKNIQYF.

This clonotype was counted at least ten times. This chain links TRBV7-7 with TRBJ2-5; 10 nucleotides align to TRBD1. The germline V gene has CDR1 SSHAT and CDR2 FNYEAQ (reference sequence). After removal of 1 base from V and 1 base from J, the junction contained 0 bases not matched to a gene. The length of the CDR3 is 15 residues. CDR3 coding DNA: TGTGCCAGCAGCTTAGGGACAGGGGGCCAAGAGACCCAGTACTTC. Its protein is CASSLGTGGQETQYF.

The chain has TRBV6-2 or TRBV6-3 and TRBJ1-1; D is undetermined. From germline, CDR1 is MNHEY and CDR2 SVGEGT. The ends were cut back, 7 bases at V and 8 bases at J, with 14 bases in the middle. The CDR3 has 12 amino acids. CDR3 DNA sequence: TGTGCCAGCACCCAGCTGGAGGTCGAAGCTTTCTTT. Its translation is CASTQLEVEAFF.

The rearrangement uses TRBV11-2 and TRBJ2-7; 8 bases map to TRBD2. Germline V gene lookup returns CDR1 SGHAT and CDR2 FQNNGV. The CDR3 has 16 amino acids. J gave up 3 bases and V 6 bases, and 13 bases lay outside the gene matches. The CDR3 loop is CASRRGARDRYYEQYF. In DNA form, the CDR3 reads TGTGCCAGCAGGCGGGGGGCGCGGGATCGGTACTACGAGCAGTACTTC.

V and J are TRBV5-5 and TRBJ1-1; TRBD1 agrees at 10 bases. The CDR3 has 14 residues. The germline V gene has CDR1 SGHKS and CDR2 YYEKEE (reference sequence). The junction had 2 bases not matched to a gene; V was cut back by 5 bases and J by 1 base. DNA for the CDR3: TGTGCCAGCAGAAGACAGGGGGCGAACACTGAAGCTTTCTTT. Its protein product is CASRRQGANTEAFF.

This clonotype was seen a handful of times. The genes are TRBV5-1 and TRBJ1-2; D is undetermined. This CDR3 has 15 amino acids. Germline lookup yields CDR1 SGHRS and CDR2 YFSETQ. V lost 4 bases and J lost 3, with 16 bases in between. CDR3 nucleotide sequence: TGCGCCAGCAGCCTAAGACGGCCCGCGGACTATGGCTACACCTTC. It codes for CASSLRRPADYGYTF.

This sequence joins TRBV20-1 and TRBJ2-5, with D perhaps assigned TRBD1 or TRBD2 (5 bases each). This CDR3 comprises 18 residues. Per germline, CDR1 DFQATT and CDR2 SNEGSKA (reference sequence). Trimming removed 1 base from V and 4 bases from J, with 25 bases in between. CDR3 nucleotide sequence: TGCAGTGCTAGAGGCCGAGGGGTATCCCGCGACGTCCCAGAGACCCAGTACTTC. Translation gives CSARGRGVSRDVPETQYF.

This chain uses TRBV5-6 with TRBJ1-2; 9 bases agree with TRBD1. The CDR3 is 14 residues long. In germline, CDR1 is SGHDT, CDR2 YYEEEE. V lost 4 bases to trimming and J lost 3 bases; unmatched junction nucleotides: 4. The CDR3 loop reads CASSADRGDYGYTF. CDR3 DNA: TGTGCCAGCAGCGCCGACAGGGGGGACTATGGCTACACCTTC.

The chain joins TRBV4-3 to TRBJ2-7; D is undetermined. This CDR3 is 17 amino acids long. V lost 3 bases and J 5 bases, leaving 23 bases between the germline ends. The V gene's germline CDR1 is LGHNA and CDR2 YSLEER. The CDR3 nucleotides are TGCGCCAGCAGCCAGGAACTTAGGACCCGGCTAGGCGACGAGCAGTACTTC. Translation: CASSQELRTRLGDEQYF.

This clonotype has a count of ten or more. This rearrangement joins TRBV20-1 to TRBJ1-1, with a possible D match to TRBD1 (6 bases). The germline V gene encodes CDR1 DFQATT and CDR2 SNEGSKA (reference sequence). V was clipped by 5 bases and J by 3 bases, with 16 bases between them. The CDR3 spans 14 residues. This CDR3 is CSAQGQRQYTEAFF. The CDR3 DNA follows: TGCAGTGCTCAAGGACAGCGACAGTACACTGAAGCTTTCTTT.